This T cell receptor beta chain was captured by sequencing in a study of blood T cell repertoires in COVID-19. TCRdb keeps only in-frame clones here, not all; method: immunoSEQ multiplex PCR. The sample records over 120,000 clones, 80% to 90% being singletons. CDR1 and CDR2 from the germline V gene are LNHDA and SQIVND (reference sequence). The CDR3 totals 15 residues. V was trimmed by 7 bases and J by 0 bases, leaving 16 bases between them. This chain uses TRBV19 with TRBJ2-7; D is possibly TRBD2 (6 bases). The specimen was peripheral blood. This clonotype was obtained from a woman aged 45-65 years with acute or convalescent COVID-19. The CDR3 is CASTPGLGSSYEQYF. The DNA for the CDR3 is TGTGCCAGTACCCCGGGACTTGGTAGCTCCTACGAGCAGTACTTC. Drawing the rest from reference TRBV19 and TRBJ2-7, the complete variable domain is DGGITQSPKYLFRKEGQNVTLSCEQNLNHDAMYWYRQDPGQGLRLIYYSQIVNDFQKGDIAEGYSVSREKKESFPLTVTSAQKNPTAFYLCASTPGLGSSYEQYFGPGTRLTVT.